This entry lists 32 T cell receptor beta chains sequenced from one sample in a study of OX40 agonist ivuxolimab in advanced cancers. Here immunoSEQ multiplex PCR was the method, and the copy in TCRdb shows in-frame clones only, minus some. The table includes about 15,000 clones, roughly nine tenths detected once. Sequences were derived from CD4+ or CD8+ T cells sorted from blood, sampled in a trial of the OX40 agonist ivuxolimab. These receptors were obtained from an adult with an advanced solid tumor such as melanoma, head and neck, liver or kidney cancer.

The J gene is TRBJ1-6, the V gene TRBV10-3, with D hard to call. The CDR3 covers 17 residues. V was trimmed by 3 bases and J by 3 bases, leaving 15 bases between them. Germline assignment: CDR1 ENHRY and CDR2 SYGVKD. The CDR3 spells CAISEEWISDYNSPLHF. CDR3 nucleotides: TGTGCCATCAGTGAAGAGTGGATTAGCGACTATAATTCACCCCTCCACTTT.

The genes are TRBV30 and TRBJ1-1; D ambiguous. The length of the CDR3 is 13 residues. Per the germline V gene, CDR1 is GTSNPN and CDR2 is SVGIG (reference sequence). V was shortened by 2 bases and J by 3 bases, with 10 bases between the two germline ends. The CDR3 DNA sequence: TGTGCCTGGAGTTGGGCCCGGGACACTGAAGCTTTCTTT. It specifies CAWSWARDTEAFF.

CDR3 sequence: CSVEEGNSNYGYTF. CDR3 nucleotide sequence: TGCAGCGTTGAAGAGGGGAACAGCAACTATGGCTACACCTTC. V and J are TRBV29-1 and TRBJ1-2; D uncertain. The CDR3 extends over 14 amino acids. Germline loops: CDR1 SQVTM, CDR2 ANQGSEA. The V end was cut by 0 bases, the J end by 2 bases, with 10 bases between.

J is TRBJ1-2 and V is TRBV6-5; 9 bases match TRBD1. This CDR3 contains 15 residues. Germline values: CDR1 MNHEY, CDR2 SVGAGI. J gave up 8 bases and V 0 bases, and 7 bases lay outside the gene matches. The CDR3 sequence: CASSYSKQGAHGYTF. The DNA of the CDR3 is TGTGCCAGCAGTTACTCCAAACAGGGGGCTCACGGCTACACCTTC.

This clone was seen more than once but under ten times. V is TRBV7-3 and J is TRBJ1-3; no firm D call. The CDR3 loop spans 15 amino acids. Trimming removed 5 bases at V and 2 bases at J, with 13 bases between. Germline V gives CDR1 SGHTA, CDR2 FQGTGA. CDR3 loop: CASSVSGAPGNTIYF. The CDR3 nucleotides are TGTGCCAGCAGCGTTAGTGGTGCGCCTGGAAACACCATATATTTT.

The J gene is TRBJ1-1, the V gene TRBV7-9; D gene uncertain. Germline V gene lookup returns CDR1 SEHNR and CDR2 FQNEAQ (reference sequence). This CDR3 contains 14 residues. V shed 5 bases and J shed 2 bases, with 12 bases lying between them. CDR3 in amino acids: CASSRGGVNTEAFF. For the CDR3, the DNA is TGTGCCAGCAGCCGCGGCGGTGTAAACACTGAAGCTTTCTTT.

The chain links TRBV30 to TRBJ1-1; D call uncertain. This CDR3 is built from 11 residues. Germline lookup yields CDR1 GTSNPN and CDR2 SVGIG (reference sequence). Trimming took 4 bases from V and 5 from J, leaving 8 bases between them. As DNA, the CDR3 is TGTGCCTGGAATTATGGGACTGAAGCTTTCTTT. It encodes CAWNYGTEAFF. The variable domain in full, completed from reference TRBV30 and TRBJ1-1, reads SQTIHQWPATLVQPVGSPLSLECTVEGTSNPNLYWYRQAAGRGLQLLFYSVGIGQISSEVPQNLSASRPQDRQFILSSKKLLLSDSGFYLCAWNYGTEAFFGQGTRLTVV.

This chain joins TRBV21-1 and TRBJ2-3; the DNA was not used to check the table's D call, TRBD2. TRBV21-1 is an annotated pseudogene. The CDR3 is made up of 23 amino acids. CDR3 amino acids: CASSKEGAGQGLLAGRRTDTQYF. CDR3 coding DNA: TGTGCCAGCAGCAAAGAAGGGGCGGGACAGGGGTTGCTAGCGGGACGCCGCACAGATACGCAGTATTTT.

J is TRBJ2-1 and V is TRBV2, with 13 bases aligning to TRBD2. From germline, CDR1 is SNHLY and CDR2 FYNNEI. The J segment lost 3 bases and the V segment lost 4 bases, leaving 3 bases of the junction unmatched. This CDR3 spans 16 amino acids. CDR3 residues: CASSAGLAGVYNEQFF. The DNA for the CDR3 is TGTGCCAGCAGTGCCGGACTAGCGGGGGTCTACAATGAGCAGTTCTTC.

The V and J genes are TRBV18 and TRBJ2-7; D gene uncertain. Germline V CDR1 and CDR2: KGHSH, LQKENI. The CDR3 spans 16 residues. Trimming shortened V by 3 bases and J by 0 bases, and 15 bases separated the two germline ends. This CDR3 reads CASSPRSGVASYEQYF. As DNA, the CDR3 is TGTGCCAGCTCACCCCGCTCCGGTGTAGCCTCCTACGAGCAGTACTTC.

Here the CDR3 DNA reads TGTGCCAGCAGTGGACTAGCGGGCGTTGGGTCCTACAATGAGCAGTTCTTC. This codes for CASSGLAGVGSYNEQFF. V gene TRBV2 combines with J gene TRBJ2-1, with 10 nucleotides matching TRBD2. The CDR3 consists of 17 residues. Germline lookup yields CDR1 SNHLY and CDR2 FYNNEI. After removal of 4 bases from V and 1 base from J, the junction contained 7 bases not matched to a gene.

The chain has TRBV27 and TRBJ2-1; 7 nucleotides match TRBD1. The germline gives CDR1 MNHEY, CDR2 SMNVEV (reference sequence). This CDR3 has 14 residues. V dropped 6 bases and J dropped 4; count of bases not matched to a gene: 6. The CDR3 coding sequence is TGTGCCAGCAGCCGACAGGGACCTTACAATGAGCAGTTCTTC. This translates into CASSRQGPYNEQFF.

The gene calls are TRBV9 and TRBJ1-4; possibly TRBD1 for D (5 bases). The CDR3 covers 14 residues. V lost 2 bases and J 6 bases, leaving 11 bases between the germline ends. The V gene's germline CDR1 is SGDLS and CDR2 YYNGEE. CDR3 nucleotides: TGTGCCAGCAGCGTCACTGGACACGATGAAAAACTGTTTTTT. Amino acids: CASSVTGHDEKLFF.

This chain uses TRBV21-1 with TRBJ1-5; the table's D call TRBD1 went unverified against the DNA. TRBV21-1 is deemed a pseudogene. The CDR3 runs 15 residues. DNA for the CDR3: TGTGCCAGCAGCCCTAAGGGGACAGGGGGCCAGCCCCAGCATTTT. Translated, it gives CASSPKGTGGQPQHF.

V gene TRBV6-6 combines with J gene TRBJ2-1; D gene unclear. CDR1 and CDR2 (germline): MNHNY, SVGAGI (reference sequence). CDR3 length: 16 amino acids. Trimming removed 2 bases at V and 0 bases at J, with 11 bases between. Here the CDR3 reads CASSYQQASSYNEQFF. CDR3 sequence (DNA): TGTGCCAGCAGTTACCAGCAGGCGAGCTCCTACAATGAGCAGTTCTTC.

The chain links TRBV6-5 to TRBJ2-5; tentatively, D is TRBD1 or TRBD2 (6 bases each). Germline V gives CDR1 MNHEY, CDR2 SVGAGI. The CDR3 is 15 residues long. Trimming shortened V by 6 bases and J by 3 bases, and 17 bases separated the two germline ends. The CDR3 protein is CASRDLGGGEETQYF. In DNA form, the CDR3 reads TGTGCCAGCAGGGATCTGGGGGGCGGCGAAGAGACCCAGTACTTC.

The chain joins TRBV5-6 to TRBJ2-1, with 8 bases that match TRBD2. V lost 2 bases to trimming and J lost 0 bases; unmatched junction nucleotides: 1. The length of the CDR3 is 15 residues. Germline CDR1 reads SGHDT; CDR2 reads YYEEEE. Here the CDR3 reads CASSFGTSSYNEQFF. CDR3 in DNA: TGTGCCAGCAGCTTCGGGACTAGCTCCTACAATGAGCAGTTCTTC.

V gene TRBV10-1 combines with J gene TRBJ2-7; the D is unclear. CDR1 is WNHNN and CDR2 is SYGVQD in the germline V gene (reference sequence). CDR3 length: 13 residues. Trimming shortened V by 5 bases and J by 0 bases, and 8 bases separated the two germline ends. The CDR3 DNA follows: TGCGCCAGCAGTAAAGTAAGCTCCTACGAGCAGTACTTC. Residues: CASSKVSSYEQYF.

This chain joins TRBV18 and TRBJ2-7, with a tentative D call TRBD2 (6 bases). Germline V CDR1 and CDR2: KGHSH, LQKENI. Trimming took 0 bases from V and 1 from J, leaving 7 bases between them. The CDR3 consists of 14 residues. CDR3 in amino acids: CASSPPAGSYEQYF. For the CDR3, the DNA is TGTGCCAGCTCACCACCGGCGGGGTCCTACGAGCAGTACTTC.

For this clone: At one end the junction does not follow the germline gene, possibly because of a read error. The V gene is TRBV11-3, the J gene TRBJ2-1; the D is unclear. Germline lookup yields CDR1 SGHNT and CDR2 YENEEA. The CDR3 has 13 amino acids. The CDR3 spells CASSFGVRNEQFF. In DNA form, the CDR3 reads TGTGCCAGCAGCTTTGGGGTTCGGAATGAACAGTTCTTC.

This chain connects TRBV19 to TRBJ2-7; D call uncertain. The CDR3 contains 15 residues. Trimming shortened V by 0 bases and J by 0 bases, and 9 bases separated the two germline ends. Germline CDR1 reads LNHDA; CDR2 reads SQIVND (reference sequence). DNA for the CDR3: TGTGCCAGTAGTATAGATGGTCCGGGCTCCTACGAGCAGTACTTC. Residues: CASSIDGPGSYEQYF.

The chain combines TRBV7-2 with TRBJ1-4; D is possibly TRBD1 (5 bases). V was cut by 3 bases and J by 1 base, with 9 bases left in between. The length of the CDR3 is 15 residues. Germline CDR1 reads SGHTA; CDR2 reads FQGNSA. The chain's CDR3 is CASSFRQLTNEKLFF. The CDR3 nucleotides read TGTGCCAGCAGCTTTCGACAGCTAACTAATGAAAAACTGTTTTTT.

V and J are TRBV27 and TRBJ2-1, with a possible D match to TRBD2 (7 bases). Germline V gives CDR1 MNHEY, CDR2 SMNVEV (reference sequence). Trimming took 3 bases from V and 6 from J, leaving 12 bases between them. This CDR3 contains 14 residues. The CDR3 loop is CASSFGGPTNEQFF. The CDR3 DNA reads as TGTGCCAGCAGTTTCGGGGGGCCTACCAATGAGCAGTTCTTC.

The rearrangement joins TRBV9 to TRBJ1-2; 7 bases fit TRBD1. The germline CDR1 and CDR2 sequences are SGDLS and YYNGEE. The CDR3 consists of 14 residues. J gave up 2 bases and V 3 bases, and 4 bases lay outside the gene matches. The DNA for the CDR3 is TGTGCCAGCAGCGCCCGGGGACAGAACTATGGCTACACCTTC. Encoded protein: CASSARGQNYGYTF.

The rearrangement uses TRBV7-9 and TRBJ1-2; TRBD1 matches at 9 bases. Germline CDR1 is SEHNR and CDR2 is FQNEAQ (reference sequence). The trim removed 5 bases at V and 8 bases at J, leaving 9 bases unmatched. CDR3 length: 14 amino acids. CDR3 amino acids: CASSVPGQGIGYTF. The CDR3 coding sequence is TGTGCCAGCAGCGTTCCGGGACAGGGTATCGGCTACACCTTC.

The chain joins TRBV7-9 to TRBJ2-5; no firm D call. V shed 1 base and J shed 1 base, with 4 bases lying between them. In germline, CDR1 is SEHNR, CDR2 FQNEAQ (reference sequence). The CDR3 spans 13 residues. This CDR3 is CASSLGLQETQYF. The CDR3 DNA is TGTGCCAGCAGCTTAGGGCTCCAAGAGACCCAGTACTTC. The full variable domain, in which reference TRBV7-9 and TRBJ2-5 provide the parts outside the CDR3, is DTGVSQNPRHKITKRGQNVTFRCDPISEHNRLYWYRQTLGQGPEFLTYFQNEAQLEKSRLLSDRFSAERPKGSFSTLEIQRTEQGDSAMYLCASSLGLQETQYFGPGTRLLVL.

V and J are TRBV4-3 and TRBJ2-7; D is possibly TRBD1 (5 bases). The length of the CDR3 is 15 residues. In germline, CDR1 is LGHNA, CDR2 YSLEER. V lost 0 bases to trimming and J lost 3 bases, with 12 bases between them. In DNA form, the CDR3 reads TGCGCCAGCAGCCAAGATCAATCAGGGTTCTACGAGCAGTACTTC. It translates to CASSQDQSGFYEQYF.

The chain has TRBV6-6 and TRBJ1-5; the D is unclear. This CDR3 has 13 residues. V lost 3 bases to trimming and J lost 3 bases, with 6 bases between them. CDR1 is MNHNY and CDR2 is SVGAGI in the germline V gene (reference sequence). The CDR3 sequence: CASSYSPNQPQHF. The CDR3, as DNA: TGTGCCAGCAGTTATTCGCCCAATCAGCCCCAGCATTTT.

This clone was detected a few times. The V and J genes are TRBV4-2 and TRBJ2-3; TRBD2 matches at 12 bases. The germline V gene encodes CDR1 LGHNA and CDR2 YNFKEQ. The ends lost 3 bases at V and 5 bases at J; junction bases unmatched: 9. The CDR3 runs 17 residues. CDR3 nucleotide sequence: TGTGCCAGCAGCCAGCCACTGACTAGCGGGAGTGGAGATACGCAGTATTTT. This gives the protein CASSQPLTSGSGDTQYF.

A single count supports this clone. The chain carries TRBV11-2 and TRBJ2-6; no firm D call. CDR1 is SGHAT and CDR2 is FQNNGV in the germline V gene. The V end was cut by 4 bases, the J end by 1 base, with 5 bases between. The CDR3 loop spans 14 amino acids. The DNA of the CDR3 is TGTGCCAGCAGCTACTTGTCTGGGGCCAACGTCCTGACTTTC. Its translation is CASSYLSGANVLTF. Combining the CDR3 with reference TRBV11-2 and TRBJ2-6 gives the whole variable domain EAGVAQSPRYKIIEKRQSVAFWCNPISGHATLYWYQQILGQGPKLLIQFQNNGVVDDSQLPKDRFSAERLKGVDSTLKIQPAKLEDSAVYLCASSYLSGANVLTFGAGSRLTVL.

The J gene is TRBJ2-7, the V gene TRBV11-3; the match to TRBD1 covers 7 bases. Trimming removed 5 bases from V and 2 bases from J; junction bases left unmatched: 6. The CDR3 runs 14 residues. Germline CDR1 reads SGHNT; CDR2 reads YENEEA. CDR3 region: CASSMTGIPYEQYF. The CDR3 DNA reads TGTGCCAGCAGCATGACAGGGATTCCCTACGAGCAGTACTTC. The complete variable domain, with remaining parts taken from reference TRBV11-3 and TRBJ2-7, reads EAGVVQSPRYKIIEKKQPVAFWCNPISGHNTLYWYLQNLGQGPELLIRYENEEAVDDSQLPKDRFSAERLKGVDSTLKIQPAELGDSAVYLCASSMTGIPYEQYFGPGTRLTVT.

The V gene is TRBV27, the J gene TRBJ2-1; the match to TRBD2 covers 8 bases. CDR3 size: 14 residues. V lost 6 bases to trimming and J lost 6 bases; unmatched junction nucleotides: 7. Germline-derived CDR1 and CDR2 are MNHEY and SMNVEV (reference sequence). The CDR3 DNA sequence: TGTGCCAGCAGCTTCGGGGGGGCCTCCAATGAGCAGTTCTTC. Amino acid sequence: CASSFGGASNEQFF.